Presented here are 10 T cell receptor beta chains from one specimen sequenced in a study of regulatory T cells in long-lasting Graves disease. CDR3-region Arm-PCR and iRepertoire HTBI primers produced the TCR beta libraries. TCRdb reanalysed the multiplex PCR reads using MiXCR and keeps one entry per CDR3 protein. Of approximately 500,000 distinct CDR3 sequences in the sample, about a fifth were seen once. Time point of the sample: persistent/refractory GD, antithyroid drugs over 5 years with positive TRAb. There was RNA extracted from PBMCs, and the TCR library was made from it. Sequenced material: peripheral blood mononuclear cells (PBMCs), taken when the disease was refractory, from a patient treated with antithyroid drugs. The receptors derive from a female donor with Graves disease.

The rearrangement uses TRBV5-1 and TRBJ1-4; possibly TRBD1 for D (6 bases). The CDR3 is made up of 14 amino acids. Per the germline V gene, CDR1 is SGHRS and CDR2 is YFSETQ. The V end was cut by 1 base, the J end by 9 bases, with 13 bases between. The CDR3 region is CASSLLSQGQKLFF. The CDR3 nucleotides are TGCGCCAGCAGCTTGTTATCCCAGGGGCAAAAACTGTTTTTT.

The sample holds many counts of this clonotype. The CDR3 DNA reads TGCAGCGTTGAAGTGTGGGAGGGAGAGACCCAGTACTTC. Residues: CSVEVWEGETQYF. The rearrangement uses TRBV29-1 and TRBJ2-5, with 7 positions matching TRBD2. CDR3 length: 13 residues. CDR1 and CDR2 from the germline V gene are SQVTM and ANQGSEA. With 1 base clipped from V and 4 bases from J, the junction kept 3 bases outside the gene matches.

The chain employs TRBV7-3 and TRBJ1-6; no clear D gene. V was shortened by 4 bases and J by 12 bases, with 10 bases between the two germline ends. CDR3 size: 12 residues. Germline loops: CDR1 SGHTA, CDR2 FQGTGA. The CDR3 DNA sequence: TGTGCCAGCAGCTCCAGTCCCATACCCCTCCACTTT. It codes for CASSSSPIPLHF.

The sample holds a few counts of this clonotype. This chain joins TRBV16 and TRBJ2-7; the D gene could be TRBD1 or TRBD2 (6 bases each). Deletions cut 0 bases from V and 0 bases from J, with 12 bases between. The V gene's germline CDR1 is KGHSY and CDR2 FQNENV. This CDR3 region has 16 residues. The CDR3 DNA sequence: TGTGCCAGCAGCCAATCCCACGGGGGCAGCTCCTACGAGCAGTACTTC. This gives the protein CASSQSHGGSSYEQYF. Full variable domain (missing parts from reference TRBV16 and TRBJ2-7): GEEVAQTPKHLVRGEGQKAKLYCAPIKGHSYVFWYQQVLKNEFKFLISFQNENVFDETGMPKERFSAKCLPNSPCSLEIQATKLEDSAVYFCASSQSHGGSSYEQYFGPGTRLTVT.

In its sample, this clonotype was seen many times. The chain joins TRBV2 to TRBJ1-4; D unresolved. Trimming removed 7 bases from V and 8 bases from J, with 14 bases in between. CDR3 size: 13 residues. Germline lookup yields CDR1 SNHLY and CDR2 FYNNEI. The CDR3 loop is CASTPVSGEKLFF. The CDR3 nucleotides are TGTGCCAGCACCCCGGTCTCGGGAGAAAAACTGTTTTTT.

This clonotype was counted once. The gene calls are TRBV6-1 and TRBJ2-5; TRBD2 matches 9 bases. The CDR3 spans 18 residues. V trimming: 7 bases; J trimming: 2 bases; junction bases outside the gene matches: 17. The V gene's germline CDR1 is MNHNS and CDR2 SASEGT. CDR3 DNA sequence: TGTGCCAGCAACGAGGGCGGGGGGGCCGGTGAAGGGCAAGAGACCCAGTACTTC. Protein product: CASNEGGGAGEGQETQYF.

In the case of this clonotype: Since a far larger clone is one base different, this is likely a read error. The V call is TRBV2, the J call TRBJ1-6; TRBD1 agrees at 7 bases. The CDR3 sequence is 15 residues long. The junction had 4 bases not matched to a gene; V was cut back by 5 bases and J by 3 bases. CDR1 and CDR2 from the germline V gene are SNHLY and FYNNEI. CDR3 DNA sequence: TGTGCCAGCAGTAGGTACAGGGGCTATAATTCACCCCTCCACTTT. It codes for CASSRYRGYNSPLHF. The complete variable domain, with remaining parts taken from reference TRBV2 and TRBJ1-6, reads EPEVTQTPSHQVTQMGQEVILRCVPISNHLYFYWYRQILGQKVEFLVSFYNNEISEKSEIFDDQFSVERPDGSNFTLKIRSTKLEDSAMYFCASSRYRGYNSPLHFGNGTRLTVT.

This clonotype was recorded at least ten times. The J gene is TRBJ2-5, the V gene TRBV20-1; 11 bases align to TRBD2. Trimming took 5 bases from V and 4 from J; bases not matched to a gene: 6. Germline CDR1 reads DFQATT; CDR2 reads SNEGSKA (reference sequence). CDR3 length: 14 amino acids. The CDR3 loop reads CSALAGGPSETQYF. The CDR3 DNA reads as TGCAGTGCTTTAGCGGGAGGGCCCTCAGAGACCCAGTACTTC.

This clonotype occurred a few times. The chain uses TRBV7-9 and TRBJ1-3, with no clear D. The V end was cut by 2 bases, the J end by 0 bases, with 8 bases between. Germline V lookup: CDR1 SEHNR, CDR2 FQNEAQ (reference sequence). The CDR3 consists of 15 residues. This CDR3 reads CASSLSVASGNTIYF. CDR3 DNA sequence: TGTGCCAGCAGCTTATCGGTAGCCTCTGGAAACACCATATATTTT.

The V and J genes are TRBV4-1 and TRBJ1-1; 7 nucleotides match TRBD1. V shed 1 base, J shed 1 base, and the junction held 9 bases outside the gene matches. Germline V gene data show CDR1 as MGHRA and CDR2 as YSYEKL. The CDR3 runs to 17 residues. The CDR3 here is CASSQVQGSLGNTEAFF. The CDR3 nucleotides read TGCGCCAGCAGCCAAGTACAGGGGTCCCTAGGGAACACTGAAGCTTTCTTT.